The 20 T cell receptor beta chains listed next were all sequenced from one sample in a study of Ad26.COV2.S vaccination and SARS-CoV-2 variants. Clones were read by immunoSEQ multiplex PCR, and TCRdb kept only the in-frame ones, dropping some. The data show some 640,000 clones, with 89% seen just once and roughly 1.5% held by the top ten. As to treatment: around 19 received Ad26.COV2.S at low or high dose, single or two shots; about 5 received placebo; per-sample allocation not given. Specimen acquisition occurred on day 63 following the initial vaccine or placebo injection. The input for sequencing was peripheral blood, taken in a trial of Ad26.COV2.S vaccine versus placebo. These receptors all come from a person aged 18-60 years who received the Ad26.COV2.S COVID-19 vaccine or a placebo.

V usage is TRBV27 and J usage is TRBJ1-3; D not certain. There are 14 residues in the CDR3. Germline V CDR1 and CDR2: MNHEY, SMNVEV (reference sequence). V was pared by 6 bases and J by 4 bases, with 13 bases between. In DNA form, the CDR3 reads TGTGCCAGCAGACTCGACGGCTCCGGAAACACCATATATTTT. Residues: CASRLDGSGNTIYF.

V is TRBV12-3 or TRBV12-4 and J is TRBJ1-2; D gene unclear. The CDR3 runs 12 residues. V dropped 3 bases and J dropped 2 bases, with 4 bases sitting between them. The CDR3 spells CASSFWNYGYTF. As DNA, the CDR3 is TGTGCCAGCAGTTTCTGGAACTATGGCTACACCTTC.

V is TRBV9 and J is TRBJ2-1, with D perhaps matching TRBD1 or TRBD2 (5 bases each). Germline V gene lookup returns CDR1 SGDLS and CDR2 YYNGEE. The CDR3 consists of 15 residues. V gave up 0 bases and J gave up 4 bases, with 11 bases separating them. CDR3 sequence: CASSVDGTDYNEQFF. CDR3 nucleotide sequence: TGTGCCAGCAGCGTAGATGGGACGGATTACAATGAGCAGTTCTTC.

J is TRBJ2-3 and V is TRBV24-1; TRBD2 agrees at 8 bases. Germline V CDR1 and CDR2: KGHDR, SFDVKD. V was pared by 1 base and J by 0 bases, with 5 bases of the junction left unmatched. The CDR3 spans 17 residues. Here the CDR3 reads CATSDFGSSGSTDTQYF. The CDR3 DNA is TGTGCCACCAGTGATTTCGGGTCTAGCGGGAGCACAGATACGCAGTATTTT.

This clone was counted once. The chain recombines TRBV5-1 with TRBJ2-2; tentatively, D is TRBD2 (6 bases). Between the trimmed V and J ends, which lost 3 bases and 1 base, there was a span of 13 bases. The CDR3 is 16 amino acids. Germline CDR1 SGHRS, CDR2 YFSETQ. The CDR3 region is CASSSQAGMNTGELFF. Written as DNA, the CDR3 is TGCGCCAGCAGCTCCCAGGCGGGGATGAACACCGGGGAGCTGTTTTTT.

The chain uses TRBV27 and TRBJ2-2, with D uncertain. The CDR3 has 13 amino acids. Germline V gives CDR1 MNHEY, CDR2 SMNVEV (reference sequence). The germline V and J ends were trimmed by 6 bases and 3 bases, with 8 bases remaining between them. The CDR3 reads CASRLPDTGELFF. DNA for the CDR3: TGTGCCAGCAGACTACCAGACACCGGGGAGCTGTTTTTT.

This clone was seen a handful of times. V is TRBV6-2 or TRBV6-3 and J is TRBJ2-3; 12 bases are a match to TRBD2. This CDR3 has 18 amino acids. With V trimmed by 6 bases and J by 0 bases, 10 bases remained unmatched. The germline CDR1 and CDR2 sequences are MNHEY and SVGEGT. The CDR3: CASSRTLAGGTSTDTQYF. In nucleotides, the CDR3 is TGTGCCAGCAGCCGGACGCTAGCGGGGGGGACTAGCACAGATACGCAGTATTTT.

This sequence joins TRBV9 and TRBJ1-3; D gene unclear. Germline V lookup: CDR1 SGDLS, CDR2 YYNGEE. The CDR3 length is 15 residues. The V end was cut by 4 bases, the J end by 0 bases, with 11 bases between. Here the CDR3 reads CASSRYGLSGNTIYF. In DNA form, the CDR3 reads TGTGCCAGCAGCAGATACGGACTCTCTGGAAACACCATATATTTT.

CDR3 coding DNA: TGTGCCAGCAGCTTTTCCAGCGGGCAAACAGATACGCAGTATTTT. Amino acids: CASSFSSGQTDTQYF. This sequence joins TRBV7-8 and TRBJ2-3; perhaps TRBD2 as D (6 bases). Germline CDR1 reads SGHVS; CDR2 reads FQNEAQ. The CDR3 is 15 amino acids. V dropped 3 bases and J dropped 3 bases, with 13 bases sitting between them.

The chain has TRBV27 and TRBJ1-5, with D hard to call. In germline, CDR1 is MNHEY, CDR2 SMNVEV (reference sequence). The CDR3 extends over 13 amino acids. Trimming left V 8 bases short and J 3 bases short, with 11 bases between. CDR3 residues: CASSRVVNQPQHF. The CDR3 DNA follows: TGTGCCAGCTCCCGGGTCGTCAATCAGCCCCAGCATTTT.

The CDR3 here is CASGDREGPSYGYTF. DNA for the CDR3: TGTGCCAGCGGAGACAGGGAAGGTCCTAGCTATGGCTACACCTTC. This chain links TRBV7-3 with TRBJ1-2; 7 positions agree with TRBD1. Losses at the gene ends were 8 bases for V and 4 bases for J; bases not matched to a gene: 13. CDR3 length: 15 residues. Germline assignment: CDR1 SGHTA and CDR2 FQGTGA. Looking up the rest from reference TRBV7-3 and TRBJ1-2 gives the full variable domain: GAGVSQTPSNKVTEKGKYVELRCDPISGHTALYWYRQSLGQGPEFLIYFQGTGAADDSGLPNDRFFAVRPEGSVSTLKIQRTERGDSAVYLCASGDREGPSYGYTFGSGTRLTVV.

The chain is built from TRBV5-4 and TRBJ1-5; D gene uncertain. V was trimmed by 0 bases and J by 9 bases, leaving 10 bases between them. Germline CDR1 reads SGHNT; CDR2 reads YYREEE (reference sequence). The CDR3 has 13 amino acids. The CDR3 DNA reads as TGTGCCAGCAGCTTGGAAGGGATGAGGCCCCAGCATTTT. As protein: CASSLEGMRPQHF.

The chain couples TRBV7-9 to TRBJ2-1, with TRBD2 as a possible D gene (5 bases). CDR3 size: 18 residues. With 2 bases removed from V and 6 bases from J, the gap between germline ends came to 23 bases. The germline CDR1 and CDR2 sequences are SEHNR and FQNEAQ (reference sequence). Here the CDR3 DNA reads TGTGCCAGCAGCTTATATCCAAGCCGGGGTCCTGAAGTCAATGAGCAGTTCTTC. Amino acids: CASSLYPSRGPEVNEQFF. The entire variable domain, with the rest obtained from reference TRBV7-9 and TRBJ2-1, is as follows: DTGVSQNPRHKITKRGQNVTFRCDPISEHNRLYWYRQTLGQGPEFLTYFQNEAQLEKSRLLSDRFSAERPKGSFSTLEIQRTEQGDSAMYLCASSLYPSRGPEVNEQFFGPGTRLTVL.

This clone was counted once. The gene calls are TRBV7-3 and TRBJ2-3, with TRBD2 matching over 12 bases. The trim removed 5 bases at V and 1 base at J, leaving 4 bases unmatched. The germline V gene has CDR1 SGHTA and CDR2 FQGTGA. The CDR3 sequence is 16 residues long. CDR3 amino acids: CASSAGLAGGTDTQYF. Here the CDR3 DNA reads TGTGCCAGCAGCGCGGGACTAGCGGGTGGCACAGATACGCAGTATTTT.

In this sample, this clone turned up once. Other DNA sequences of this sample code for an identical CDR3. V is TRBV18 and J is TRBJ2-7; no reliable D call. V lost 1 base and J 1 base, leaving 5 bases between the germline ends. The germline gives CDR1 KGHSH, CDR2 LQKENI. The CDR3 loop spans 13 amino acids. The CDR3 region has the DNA TGTGCCAGCTCACCACGGGAATCCTACGAGCAGTACTTC. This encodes CASSPRESYEQYF.

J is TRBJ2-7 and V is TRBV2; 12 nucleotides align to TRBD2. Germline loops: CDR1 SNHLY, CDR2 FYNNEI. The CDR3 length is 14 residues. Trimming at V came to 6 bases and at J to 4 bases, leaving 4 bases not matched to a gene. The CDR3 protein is CASRPSGGAYEQYF. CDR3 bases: TGTGCCAGCAGGCCTAGCGGGGGGGCGTACGAGCAGTACTTC.

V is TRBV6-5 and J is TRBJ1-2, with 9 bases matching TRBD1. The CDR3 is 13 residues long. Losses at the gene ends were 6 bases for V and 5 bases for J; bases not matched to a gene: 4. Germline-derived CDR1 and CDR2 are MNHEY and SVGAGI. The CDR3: CASRRGQGYGYTF. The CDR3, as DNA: TGTGCCAGCAGACGGGGACAGGGATATGGCTACACCTTC.

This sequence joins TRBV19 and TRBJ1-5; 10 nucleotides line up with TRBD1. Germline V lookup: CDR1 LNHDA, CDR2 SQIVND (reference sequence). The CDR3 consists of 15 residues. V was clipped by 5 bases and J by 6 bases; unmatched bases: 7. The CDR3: CASSSDRGLVQPQHF. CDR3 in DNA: TGTGCCAGTAGTTCCGACAGGGGGCTGGTTCAGCCCCAGCATTTT. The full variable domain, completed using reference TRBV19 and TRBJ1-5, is DGGITQSPKYLFRKEGQNVTLSCEQNLNHDAMYWYRQDPGQGLRLIYYSQIVNDFQKGDIAEGYSVSREKKESFPLTVTSAQKNPTAFYLCASSSDRGLVQPQHFGDGTRLSIL.

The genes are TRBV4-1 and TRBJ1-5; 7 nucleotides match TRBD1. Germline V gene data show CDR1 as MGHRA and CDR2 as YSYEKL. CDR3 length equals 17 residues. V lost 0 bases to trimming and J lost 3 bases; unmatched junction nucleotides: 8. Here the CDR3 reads CASSQDQYRGTNQPQHF. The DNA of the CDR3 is TGCGCCAGCAGCCAAGATCAGTACAGGGGCACCAATCAGCCCCAGCATTTT.

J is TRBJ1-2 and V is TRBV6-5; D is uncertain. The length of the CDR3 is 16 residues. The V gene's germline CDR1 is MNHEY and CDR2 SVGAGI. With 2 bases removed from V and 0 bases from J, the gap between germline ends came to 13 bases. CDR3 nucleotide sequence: TGTGCCAGCAGTTACGGGCAGACAACCACTAACTATGGCTACACCTTC. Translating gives CASSYGQTTTNYGYTF.